Each of the 2 T cell receptor beta chains below was sequenced from the same sample in a study of OX40 agonist ivuxolimab in advanced cancers. Repertoires were generated with immunoSEQ multiplex PCR, while TCRdb's copy carries only in-frame clones and drops some. Of under 100,000 clones listed, 75% to 90% are singletons. The sequences come from CD4+ or CD8+ T cells sorted from blood, collected in a trial of the OX40 agonist ivuxolimab. Receptors originate from an adult with an advanced solid tumor such as melanoma, head and neck, liver or kidney cancer.

This clone has only one observation. The chain recombines TRBV27 with TRBJ2-2; D might be TRBD2 (6 bases). Trimming left V 3 bases short and J 6 bases short, with 11 bases between. In germline, CDR1 is MNHEY, CDR2 SMNVEV (reference sequence). The length of the CDR3 is 14 residues. The CDR3 sequence: CASSLEGWAGELFF. CDR3 DNA: TGTGCCAGCAGTTTGGAGGGCTGGGCCGGGGAGCTGTTTTTT.

The V and J genes are TRBV7-2 and TRBJ2-3; D might be TRBD1 or TRBD2, each matching 5 bases. There are 15 residues in the CDR3. Trimming cost V 2 bases and J 3 bases, with 12 bases left between them. Germline assignment: CDR1 SGHTA and CDR2 FQGNSA. CDR3 sequence: CASSLRGGETDTQYF. In nucleotides, the CDR3 is TGTGCCAGCAGCTTACGGGGCGGCGAAACAGATACGCAGTATTTT.